The clone carrying this T cell receptor (beta chain) appeared a few times. Its specificity is not known. Germline CDR1 is SNHLY and CDR2 is FYNNEI. There are 14 residues in the CDR3. V trimming: 5 bases; J trimming: 3 bases; junction bases outside the gene matches: 5. Constant-segment primers were used for 5'RACE, and the resulting TCR alpha and TCR beta cDNA libraries carried sample barcodes and UMIs. TCRdb fed the 5' RACE reads into MiXCR, producing one record per CDR3 protein. The repertoire holds hundreds of thousands of distinct CDR3 sequences, with more than 15% as singletons. The data are from a study of T-cell memory formation after mild COVID-19. Study-wide results and caveats: Certain responding clones were present in pre-infection memory, suggesting participation of cross-reactive memory.

This receptor was identified in an adult woman who had mild COVID-19 (a few samples of this study predate the infection). Cell type and time point are not known. The V gene is TRBV2, the J gene TRBJ2-7; TRBD2 matches at 9 bases. Sequenced material: PBMCs or a T cell subset sorted from them (not recorded which). CDR3 coding DNA: TGTGCCAGCAGTCCGAATAGCGGGGGCTACGAGCAGTACTTC. Amino acids: CASSPNSGGYEQYF. Full variable domain (missing parts from reference TRBV2 and TRBJ2-7): EPEVTQTPSHQVTQMGQEVILRCVPISNHLYFYWYRQILGQKVEFLVSFYNNEISEKSEIFDDQFSVERPDGSNFTLKIRSTKLEDSAMYFCASSPNSGGYEQYFGPGTRLTVT.